These 10 T cell receptor beta chains were sequenced from one sample in a study of T cells after yellow fever vaccination. In TCRdb, the 5' RACE reads were re-called with MiXCR into one record per CDR3 protein. The repertoire includes a few hundred thousand distinct CDR3 sequences, 13% of them detected once, and 0.5% to 0.6% sits in the top ten. The source material was CD4+ T cells sorted from PBMCs, sampled 45 days after the yellow fever booster vaccination. These receptors originate from a young man who received the YFV17D yellow fever vaccine.

The V and J genes are TRBV5-1 and TRBJ2-2; 10 nucleotides align to TRBD2. The germline V gene encodes CDR1 SGHRS and CDR2 YFSETQ. CDR3 length: 16 amino acids. Germline trimming cut 3 bases from V and 3 bases from J; bases unmatched to any gene: 5. The chain's CDR3 is CASSSSSGSYTGELFF. In DNA form, the CDR3 reads TGCGCCAGCAGCTCATCTAGCGGGAGTTACACCGGGGAGCTGTTTTTT.

The table lists this clonotype with a few counts. The CDR3 is CSARVFSGEGSPGELFF. For the CDR3, the DNA is TGCAGTGCTAGAGTCTTTTCAGGGGAGGGCAGCCCCGGGGAGCTGTTTTTT. The chain uses TRBV20-1 and TRBJ2-2, with a possible D match to TRBD2 (7 bases). The CDR3 consists of 17 residues. Germline V gives CDR1 DFQATT, CDR2 SNEGSKA (reference sequence). Trimming shortened V by 1 base and J by 6 bases, and 21 bases separated the two germline ends.

This rearrangement joins TRBV7-2 to TRBJ2-7; TRBD1 agrees at 7 bases. The CDR3 extends over 16 amino acids. The J segment lost 4 bases and the V segment lost 0 bases, leaving 9 bases of the junction unmatched. Looked up from germline, CDR1 is SGHTA and CDR2 is FQGNSA. CDR3 in amino acids: CASSLAPQGDVYEQYF. The CDR3 region has the DNA TGTGCCAGCAGCTTAGCACCCCAGGGGGATGTGTACGAGCAGTACTTC.

The V and J genes are TRBV20-1 and TRBJ2-7; 9 nucleotides line up with TRBD1. This CDR3 spans 13 amino acids. Trimming cost V 5 bases and J 3 bases; bases outside gene matches: 5. From germline, CDR1 is DFQATT and CDR2 SNEGSKA (reference sequence). CDR3 region: CSAHRGLVYEQYF. The CDR3 nucleotides read TGCAGTGCTCACAGGGGGCTGGTCTACGAGCAGTACTTC.

This clonotype was observed a few times. The rearrangement joins TRBV28 to TRBJ2-3; D assignment may be TRBD1 or TRBD2 (5 bases each). The germline gives CDR1 MDHEN, CDR2 SYDVKM. The CDR3 has 18 amino acids. V lost 7 bases and J 4 bases, leaving 27 bases between the germline ends. This CDR3 is CASTQGKGVLPRADTQYF. The CDR3 DNA sequence: TGTGCCAGCACCCAGGGAAAAGGGGTTCTCCCGAGGGCAGATACGCAGTATTTT.

This clonotype was seen a handful of times. The chain links TRBV7-2 to TRBJ2-5; the match to TRBD1 covers 9 bases. V was pared by 6 bases and J by 3 bases, with 2 bases of the junction left unmatched. The CDR3 spans 13 residues. Germline loops: CDR1 SGHTA, CDR2 FQGNSA. CDR3 nucleotide sequence: TGTGCCAGCAGTTGGGACAGGGAAGAGACCCAGTACTTC. Translation: CASSWDREETQYF.

On this clonotype: One end of the junction does not line up with germline, which may come from a read error. This chain connects TRBV5-1 to TRBJ2-3; 9 bases are shared with TRBD1. Germline V gene data show CDR1 as SGHRS and CDR2 as YFSETQ. The CDR3 length is 14 residues. DNA of the CDR3: TGCGCCAGCAGCTACAGGGGGCCCACAGGTACGCAGTATTTT. Its translation: CASSYRGPTGTQYF.

This chain links TRBV12-3 or TRBV12-4 with TRBJ2-5, with TRBD2 as a possible D gene (5 bases). With 2 bases removed from V and 5 bases from J, the gap between germline ends came to 9 bases. There are 13 residues in the CDR3. CDR3 bases: TGTGCCAGCAGTTTACTAGCCAGGGAGACCCAGTACTTC. This sequence encodes CASSLLARETQYF.

This clonotype has more than one count but fewer than ten. This chain uses TRBV6-5 with TRBJ2-3; D might be TRBD2 (5 bases). The germline gives CDR1 MNHEY, CDR2 SVGAGI. The CDR3 consists of 16 residues. Trimming left V 2 bases short and J 1 base short, with 13 bases between. The CDR3 reads CASSYRGVGGTDTQYF. The DNA for the CDR3 is TGTGCCAGCAGTTACCGAGGAGTCGGGGGCACAGATACGCAGTATTTT.

This clonotype came up a few times. This chain joins TRBV30 and TRBJ2-5; 7 bases map to TRBD2. Germline CDR1 is GTSNPN and CDR2 is SVGIG (reference sequence). There are 14 residues in the CDR3. V lost 7 bases, J lost 5 bases, and 13 bases stayed unmatched. The CDR3 bases are TGTGCCTCCGGAGAGGGACTACCCTCTGAGACCCAGTACTTC. Encoded protein: CASGEGLPSETQYF.